This T cell receptor beta chain was observed in a study of shared clonotypes between healthy human individuals (dated by TCRdb to the early 2020s). General notes on the study: The cohort comprised a couple of women and a few men aged 18 to 49 years. Per donor, three plates each were used for CD4 naive and CD4 memory, two for CD8 naive, and one for CD8 memory. The study deeply sequenced blood TCR repertoires of five healthy adults to estimate repertoire size and the extent of clonotype sharing between individuals. To increase sequencing depth and limit assay-specific biases, TCR repertoire library preparation and sequencing were carried out by different laboratories using diverse techniques. Between about 0.8 and 8.9 billion PBMCs per donor were obtained by leukapheresis. On the study overall, not on this receptor specifically: Larger estimated clonotype richness was generally found for naive subsets than for memory subsets. Across a handful of donors, about 4.5% of naive CD4, 3% to 3.5% of naive CD8, around 2.1% of memory CD4, and approximately 0.4% of memory CD8 clonotypes were shared. Incomplete sequencing was indicated by rarefaction of sorted-subset datasets, despite the large sequencing depth. Because the study included only a small number of donors, the genetic and exposure-history diversity represented was limited. Only blood was sampled, and tissue TCR repertoires likely differ from those in blood. Compared with non-shared clonotypes, clonotypes shared by all four sorted-subset donors had higher generation probabilities. Based on pairwise subsampling, the degree of clonotype sharing among donors was expected to be affected by sequencing depth.

The germline V and J ends show losses of 5 bases and 5 bases respectively, and no gene match explains 3 bases of the junction. The germline V gene provides CDR1 KGHSH and CDR2 LQKENI. The CDR3 numbers 13 residues from cysteine through phenylalanine. Kept here is only the CDR3 DNA, which spans 39 bases and is read in frame from base 1. Using the deep immunoSEQ assay, multiplex PCR amplified TCR CDR3 regions from genomic DNA. For each cell subset, the extracted genomic DNA was distributed evenly across all wells of several immunoSEQ 96-well plates, and each plate served as one replicate. For sorted subsets, each replicate PCR was loaded with 200 ng genomic DNA, equivalent to 25,000 to 35,000 T cell genomes. Purified libraries were measured with a Qubit 3.0 fluorometer, size-checked on a Bioanalyzer 2100, and measured again with the KAPA Library Quantification kit. A separate single-read 150-cycle Illumina NextSeq 550 flow cell was used to sequence each immunoSEQ 96-well plate. Concerning the study's data processing: Because only junctional sequences without quality scores were contained in the immunoSEQ output, filtering matching that applied to full-length reads could not be performed. Sequences were annotated with PyIR, a Python wrapper for IgBLAST v1.9, using IMGT germline references to assign V/J genes and CDR3. Reads with weak V/J assignments (E-value above 1e-6), missing CDR3, stop codons, out-of-frame junctions, or ambiguous translated residues were removed. A V3J clonotype was defined by an identical inferred V gene, J gene, and CDR3 amino acid sequence. Percentage overlap between repertoires was calculated by dividing the number of shared unique clonotypes by the size of the smaller repertoire. Three approaches were used to assess repertoire richness: RTK rarefaction, the Chao1 estimator, and Recon v2.1 estimates of unobserved clonotypes. Generation probabilities were computed with OLGA for all TCRbeta clonotypes obtained by the gDNA method from four donors. The clones in this table, taken by TCRdb from immuneACCESS, are in-frame only. Not every clone is retained; where verified, under half of the shortfall comes from an unresolved V gene, and the cause of the rest is unknown. For V, J and clone size, that table is used; D and trimming come from the DNA. The sample records just over 2,000,000 clones, approximately 95% of which are singletons. The ten largest clones represent more than 0.1% of the sample.

Notes on this clone: It has no known antigen specificity. One base away there is no much larger clone; base qualities are not given.

Donors were healthy HIV-negative adults with no recently reported acute infections or vaccinations. Every donor was a Caucasian adult living in Nashville, Tennessee, USA. CD4+ T cells were enriched by magnetic negative selection; naive cells were then positively selected on CD45RA, and the negative fraction formed the memory subset. After blood collection by leukapheresis, PBMCs were isolated using Ficoll-Histopaque density gradient centrifugation and then cryopreserved in the vapor phase of liquid nitrogen. Analytical flow cytometry was used to check the purity and quantity of each magnetically sorted T cell population. Genomic DNA was isolated from each sorted fraction and quantified by UV absorbance on a Nanodrop 2000c.

The sequenced material came from naive CD4+ T cells sorted from blood. What this sample's cell subset or site label stands for: CD45RA+ positively selected. The sequence derives from a man aged 18 to 30 in good health. The chain links TRBV18 with TRBJ2-1, with 7 bases aligning to TRBD1. In nucleotide form, the sequence is TGTGCCAGCTCAACCGGGACAGACAATGAGCAGTTCTTC. Its protein product is CASSTGTDNEQFF.